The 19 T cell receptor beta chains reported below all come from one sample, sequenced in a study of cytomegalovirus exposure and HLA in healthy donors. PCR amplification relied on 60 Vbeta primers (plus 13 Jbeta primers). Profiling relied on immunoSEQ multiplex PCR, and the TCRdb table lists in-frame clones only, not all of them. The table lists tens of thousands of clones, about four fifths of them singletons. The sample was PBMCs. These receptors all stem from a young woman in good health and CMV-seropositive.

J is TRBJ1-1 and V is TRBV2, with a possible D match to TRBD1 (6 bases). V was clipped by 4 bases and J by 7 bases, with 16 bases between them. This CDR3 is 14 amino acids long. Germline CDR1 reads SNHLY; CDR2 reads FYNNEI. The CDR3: CASSGPRGYDEAFF. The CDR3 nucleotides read TGTGCCAGCAGTGGCCCCAGGGGTTACGATGAAGCTTTCTTT.

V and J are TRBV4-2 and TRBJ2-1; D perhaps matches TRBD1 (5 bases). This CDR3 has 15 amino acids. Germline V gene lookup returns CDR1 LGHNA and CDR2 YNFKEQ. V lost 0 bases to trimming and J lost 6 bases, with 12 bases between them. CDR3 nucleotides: TGTGCCAGCAGCCAAGATCCAGGGTCCACCAATGAGCAGTTCTTC. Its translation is CASSQDPGSTNEQFF.

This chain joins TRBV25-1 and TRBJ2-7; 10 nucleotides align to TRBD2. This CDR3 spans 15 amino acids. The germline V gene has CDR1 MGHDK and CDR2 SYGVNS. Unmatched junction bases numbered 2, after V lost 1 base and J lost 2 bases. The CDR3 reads CASSESTSGTYEQYF. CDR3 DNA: TGTGCCAGCAGTGAATCTACTAGCGGGACCTACGAGCAGTACTTC.

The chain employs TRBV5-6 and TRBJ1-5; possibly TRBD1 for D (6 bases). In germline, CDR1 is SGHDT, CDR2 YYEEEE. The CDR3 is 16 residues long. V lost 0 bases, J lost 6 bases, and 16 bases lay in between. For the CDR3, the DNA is TGTGCCAGCAGCTTGGCCGGGGGGCGCGAGGTTCAGCCCCAGCATTTT. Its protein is CASSLAGGREVQPQHF.

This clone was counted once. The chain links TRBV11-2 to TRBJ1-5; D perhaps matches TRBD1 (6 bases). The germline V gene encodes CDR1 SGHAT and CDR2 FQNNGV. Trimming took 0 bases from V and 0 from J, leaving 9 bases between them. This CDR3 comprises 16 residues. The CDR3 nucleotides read TGTGCCAGCAGCTTAGATAGACAGGTTAGCAATCAGCCCCAGCATTTT. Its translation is CASSLDRQVSNQPQHF.

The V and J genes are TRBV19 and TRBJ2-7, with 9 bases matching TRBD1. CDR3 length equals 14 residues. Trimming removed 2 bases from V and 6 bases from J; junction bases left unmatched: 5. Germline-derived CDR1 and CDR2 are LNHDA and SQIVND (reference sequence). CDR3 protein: CASSIRTGAVEQYF. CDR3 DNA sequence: TGTGCCAGTAGTATACGGACAGGGGCGGTCGAGCAGTACTTC.

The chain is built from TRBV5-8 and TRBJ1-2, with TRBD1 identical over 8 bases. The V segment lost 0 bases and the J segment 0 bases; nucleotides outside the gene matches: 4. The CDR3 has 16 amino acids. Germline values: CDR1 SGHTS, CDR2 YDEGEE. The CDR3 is CASSLVAGGPNYGYTF. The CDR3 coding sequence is TGTGCCAGCAGCTTGGTCGCAGGGGGCCCTAACTATGGCTACACCTTC.

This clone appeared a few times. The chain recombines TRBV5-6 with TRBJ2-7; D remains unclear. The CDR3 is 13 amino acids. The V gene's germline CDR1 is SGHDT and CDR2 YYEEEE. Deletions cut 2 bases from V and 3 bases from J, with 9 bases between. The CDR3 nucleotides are TGTGCCAGCAGCTTCCGCGATCGCTACGAGCAGTACTTC. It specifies CASSFRDRYEQYF.

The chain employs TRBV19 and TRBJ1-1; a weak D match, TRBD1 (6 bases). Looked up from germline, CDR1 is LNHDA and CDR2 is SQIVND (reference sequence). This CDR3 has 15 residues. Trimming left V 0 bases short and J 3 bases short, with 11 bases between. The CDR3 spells CASSIEGARDTEAFF. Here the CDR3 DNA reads TGTGCCAGTAGTATAGAGGGGGCCCGAGACACTGAAGCTTTCTTT.

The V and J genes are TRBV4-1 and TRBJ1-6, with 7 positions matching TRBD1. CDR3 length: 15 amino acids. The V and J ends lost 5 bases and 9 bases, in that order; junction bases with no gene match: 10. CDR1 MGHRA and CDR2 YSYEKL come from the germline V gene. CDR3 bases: TGCGCCAGCAGCTCCCAGACAGGGTCGACTTCACCCCTCCACTTT. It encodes CASSSQTGSTSPLHF.

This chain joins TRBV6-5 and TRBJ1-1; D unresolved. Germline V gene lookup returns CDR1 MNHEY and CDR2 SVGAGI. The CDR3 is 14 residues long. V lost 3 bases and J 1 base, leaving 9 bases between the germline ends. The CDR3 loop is CASSYERRNTEAFF. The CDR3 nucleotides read TGTGCCAGCAGTTATGAGCGACGGAACACTGAAGCTTTCTTT.

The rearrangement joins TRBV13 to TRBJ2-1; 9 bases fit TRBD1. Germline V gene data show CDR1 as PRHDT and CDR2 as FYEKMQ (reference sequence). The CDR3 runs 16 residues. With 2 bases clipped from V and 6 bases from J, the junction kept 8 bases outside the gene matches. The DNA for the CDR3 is TGTGCCAGCAGCTTAAGGGGGACAGGGTTTGGCAATGAGCAGTTCTTC. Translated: CASSLRGTGFGNEQFF.

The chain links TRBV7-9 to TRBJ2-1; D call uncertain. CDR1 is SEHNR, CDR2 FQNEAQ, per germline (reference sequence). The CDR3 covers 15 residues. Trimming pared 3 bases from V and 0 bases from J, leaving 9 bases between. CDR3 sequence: CASSFYRTSYNEQFF. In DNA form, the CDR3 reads TGTGCCAGCAGCTTCTATCGTACCTCCTACAATGAGCAGTTCTTC.

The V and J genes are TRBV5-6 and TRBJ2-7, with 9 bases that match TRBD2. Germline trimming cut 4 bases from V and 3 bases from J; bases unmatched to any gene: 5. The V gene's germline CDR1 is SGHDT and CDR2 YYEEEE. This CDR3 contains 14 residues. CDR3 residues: CASSLLAGDYEQYF. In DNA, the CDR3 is TGTGCCAGCAGCCTTTTAGCGGGGGACTACGAGCAGTACTTC.

The CDR3 DNA reads TGTGCCTGGAGACCGACACTTACAATCACAGATACGCAGTATTTT. Its translation: CAWRPTLTITDTQYF. V usage is TRBV30 and J usage is TRBJ2-3; the D is unclear. Trimming took 3 bases from V and 2 from J, leaving 15 bases between them. This CDR3 spans 15 amino acids. Germline values: CDR1 GTSNPN, CDR2 SVGIG (reference sequence).

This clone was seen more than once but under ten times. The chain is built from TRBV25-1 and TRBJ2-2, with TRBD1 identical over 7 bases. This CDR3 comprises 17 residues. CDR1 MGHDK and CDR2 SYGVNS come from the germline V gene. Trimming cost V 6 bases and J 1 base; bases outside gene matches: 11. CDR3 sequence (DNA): TGTGCCAGCAGCGACAACCTGAGGACAGGGAACACCGGGGAGCTGTTTTTT. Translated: CASSDNLRTGNTGELFF.

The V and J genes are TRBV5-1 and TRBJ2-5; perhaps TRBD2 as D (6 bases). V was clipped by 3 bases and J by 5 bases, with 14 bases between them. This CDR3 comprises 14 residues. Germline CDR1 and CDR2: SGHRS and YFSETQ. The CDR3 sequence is CASSWLGGPETQYF. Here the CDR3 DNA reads TGCGCCAGCAGCTGGCTCGGGGGACCGGAGACCCAGTACTTC.

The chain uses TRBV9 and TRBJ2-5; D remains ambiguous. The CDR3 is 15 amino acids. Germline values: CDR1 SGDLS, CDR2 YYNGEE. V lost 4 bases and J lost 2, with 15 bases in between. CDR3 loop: CASSSHSVVQETQYF. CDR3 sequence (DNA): TGTGCCAGCAGCTCTCATTCGGTGGTTCAAGAGACCCAGTACTTC.

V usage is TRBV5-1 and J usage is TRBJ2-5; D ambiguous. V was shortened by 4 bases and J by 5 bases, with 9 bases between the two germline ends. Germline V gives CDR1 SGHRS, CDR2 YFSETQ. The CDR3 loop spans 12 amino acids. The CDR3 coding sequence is TGCGCCAGCAGCCCGACACAGGAGACCCAGTACTTC. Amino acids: CASSPTQETQYF. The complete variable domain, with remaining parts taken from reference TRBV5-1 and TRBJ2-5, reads KAGVTQTPRYLIKTRGQQVTLSCSPISGHRSVSWYQQTPGQGLQFLFEYFSETQRNKGNFPGRFSGRQFSNSRSEMNVSTLELGDSALYLCASSPTQETQYFGPGTRLLVL.